Each of the 8 T cell receptor beta chains below was sequenced from the same sample in a study of blood T cell repertoires in COVID-19. Method: immunoSEQ multiplex PCR; TCRdb's copy keeps in-frame clones and lacks some. In the table there are roughly 200,000 clones, around 80% of which are singletons. Sequencing used peripheral blood. These receptor sequences come from a woman aged 40 to 50 with COVID-19, enrolled during active disease.

The chain is built from TRBV28 and TRBJ1-1; TRBD1 matches 7 bases. Losses at the gene ends were 2 bases for V and 2 bases for J; bases not matched to a gene: 2. Looked up from germline, CDR1 is MDHEN and CDR2 is SYDVKM. The CDR3 is 14 amino acids. CDR3 protein: CASSLKGGNTEAFF. CDR3 nucleotide sequence: TGTGCCAGCAGTTTAAAAGGGGGCAACACTGAAGCTTTCTTT.

The gene calls are TRBV5-1 and TRBJ2-2; D is perhaps TRBD1 (6 bases). The CDR3 spans 14 residues. Germline CDR1 SGHRS, CDR2 YFSETQ. Deletions cut 0 bases from V and 6 bases from J, with 9 bases between. In nucleotides, the CDR3 is TGCGCCAGCAGCTTGGACAGGGAAGCCGGGGAGCTGTTTTTT. This codes for CASSLDREAGELFF.

The chain joins TRBV9 to TRBJ2-3; D unclear. The CDR3 totals 12 residues. The germline V gene encodes CDR1 SGDLS and CDR2 YYNGEE. V was trimmed by 2 bases and J by 5 bases, leaving 6 bases between them. The CDR3 reads CASSVHRDTQYF. CDR3 bases: TGTGCCAGCAGCGTCCACAGAGATACGCAGTATTTT.

This clone turned up a few times. V and J are TRBV9 and TRBJ2-5; no clear D gene. CDR1 and CDR2 (germline): SGDLS, YYNGEE. Trimming cost V 0 bases and J 3 bases, with 9 bases left between them. This CDR3 region has 14 residues. CDR3 region: CASSVGFSKETQYF. The CDR3 coding sequence is TGTGCCAGCAGCGTAGGCTTTAGCAAAGAGACCCAGTACTTC.

This clone was recorded a few times. CDR3 loop: CASSWGQNTEAFF. The CDR3 nucleotides read TGTGCCAGCAGTTGGGGACAGAACACTGAAGCTTTCTTT. V usage is TRBV6-5 and J usage is TRBJ1-1; D might be TRBD1 (6 bases). The CDR3 spans 13 residues. In germline, CDR1 is MNHEY, CDR2 SVGAGI. V lost 4 bases and J lost 1, with 7 bases in between.

The chain combines TRBV15 with TRBJ2-7; 7 positions match TRBD1. V was clipped by 1 base and J by 2 bases; unmatched bases: 11. The V gene's germline CDR1 is LNHNV and CDR2 YYDKDF (reference sequence). The length of the CDR3 is 17 residues. The CDR3, as DNA: TGTGCCACCAGCAGAGGTCAGGACAGGTTCAAAACCTACGAGCAGTACTTC. It is translated as CATSRGQDRFKTYEQYF.

The V and J genes are TRBV19 and TRBJ1-2; no clear D gene. This CDR3 has 12 amino acids. The germline V gene has CDR1 LNHDA and CDR2 SQIVND (reference sequence). V lost 7 bases and J 1 base, leaving 7 bases between the germline ends. CDR3 region: CASNTLNYGYTF. DNA for the CDR3: TGTGCCAGTAACACCCTTAACTATGGCTACACCTTC.

This clone was seen only a few times. The V call is TRBV5-1, the J call TRBJ1-6; D is uncertain. Germline V gene data show CDR1 as SGHRS and CDR2 as YFSETQ. Trimming cost V 2 bases and J 7 bases, with 25 bases left between them. The CDR3 runs to 19 residues. The CDR3 nucleotides are TGCGCCAGCAGCTTCACCACACAGCCCAGCGGACGGCTAAATTCACCCCTCCACTTT. Translating it yields CASSFTTQPSGRLNSPLHF.